The 28 T cell receptor beta chains given below trace back to one sample, sequenced in a study of vaccination and CD4 T cells after COVID-19. Treatment here: roughly 10-day PBMC culture with coronavirus spike peptide pools or control peptides (ViraFEST assay). The study sequenced cultured CD4+ T cell DNA using the Oncomine TCR Beta short-read assay. A single record per CDR3 protein comes from TCRdb applying MiXCR to the PCR reads. The table includes more than 20,000 distinct CDR3 sequences, around two fifths detected once. Which antigens these TCRs recognize remains unknown. What was sequenced was CD4+ T cells from blood, cultured in vitro. The receptors originated from a human donor who had recovered from COVID-19.

This chain joins TRBV12-3 or TRBV12-4 and TRBJ2-2, with no clear D. V was shortened by 3 bases and J by 4 bases, with 6 bases between the two germline ends. The CDR3 is 13 residues long. In DNA form, the CDR3 reads TGTGCCAGCAGTTTCAGGAGCACCGGGGAGCTGTTTTTT. It yields the protein CASSFRSTGELFF.

The rearrangement links TRBV11-2 to TRBJ1-2; D unresolved. The germline V gene encodes CDR1 SGHAT and CDR2 FQNNGV. The CDR3 has 13 residues. The V gene lost 4 bases and the J gene lost 0 bases, with 6 bases spanning the gap. CDR3: CASSSRSNYGYTF. The CDR3 region has the DNA TGTGCCAGCAGCTCCCGGTCTAACTATGGCTACACCTTC.

This clonotype was observed a handful of times. This rearrangement joins TRBV20-1 to TRBJ2-5; 9 bases match TRBD2. The CDR3 is 14 residues long. Trimming removed 6 bases from V and 4 bases from J; junction bases left unmatched: 9. The germline gives CDR1 DFQATT, CDR2 SNEGSKA (reference sequence). This chain's CDR3 is CSATIAGVSETQYF. CDR3 nucleotides: TGCAGTGCAACGATAGCGGGGGTTTCAGAGACCCAGTACTTC.

The V gene is TRBV27, the J gene TRBJ2-1, with D possibly TRBD2 on 5 matching bases. Trimming pared 3 bases from V and 2 bases from J, leaving 14 bases between. Germline loops: CDR1 MNHEY, CDR2 SMNVEV (reference sequence). The CDR3 is made up of 16 amino acids. CDR3 coding DNA: TGTGCCAGCAGTTTGCCCGCTAGCCTGCCCTACAATGAGCAGTTCTTC. Translating gives CASSLPASLPYNEQFF.

In this sample, this clonotype turned up a few times. The chain uses TRBV20-1 and TRBJ2-5; 13 nucleotides line up with TRBD2. Germline CDR1 reads DFQATT; CDR2 reads SNEGSKA (reference sequence). The length of the CDR3 is 15 residues. Trimming cost V 2 bases and J 4 bases; bases outside gene matches: 4. DNA for the CDR3: TGCAGTGCTAGAACTAGCGGGAGGGCCGGAGAGACCCAGTACTTC. It is translated as CSARTSGRAGETQYF.

This clonotype was observed a handful of times. DNA of the CDR3: TGCAGTGCTATAATCAGAGACGGATTCCAAGAGACCCAGTACTTC. Protein sequence: CSAIIRDGFQETQYF. The chain joins TRBV20-1 to TRBJ2-5; D gene unclear. CDR1 and CDR2 from the germline V gene are DFQATT and SNEGSKA (reference sequence). Trimming shortened V by 4 bases and J by 1 base, and 16 bases separated the two germline ends. The CDR3 runs to 15 residues.

The V and J genes are TRBV6-1 and TRBJ2-7; D unresolved. Per the germline V gene, CDR1 is MNHNS and CDR2 is SASEGT. V was clipped by 8 bases and J by 2 bases, with 13 bases between them. This CDR3 contains 13 residues. The CDR3 protein is CASDPGQTYEQYF. In DNA, the CDR3 is TGTGCCAGCGACCCCGGGCAGACCTACGAGCAGTACTTC.

In its sample, this clonotype was seen a few times. The chain links TRBV5-1 to TRBJ2-7, with D unclear. Trimming shortened V by 4 bases and J by 1 base, and 9 bases separated the two germline ends. CDR1 is SGHRS and CDR2 is YFSETQ in the germline V gene. CDR3 length equals 13 residues. The CDR3 region is CASSPGSSYEQYF. CDR3 DNA: TGCGCCAGCAGCCCCGGATCATCCTACGAGCAGTACTTC.

V is TRBV2 and J is TRBJ2-3, with TRBD1 matching 8 bases. This CDR3 has 17 residues. V was clipped by 6 bases and J by 3 bases; unmatched bases: 14. Germline V gene lookup returns CDR1 SNHLY and CDR2 FYNNEI. The CDR3 DNA sequence: TGTGCCAGCAGAAGCCGGGGACAGGCTAAAGGTACAGATACGCAGTATTTT. It encodes CASRSRGQAKGTDTQYF.

This clonotype was counted between two and nine times. The junction shows a germline mismatch at one end, possibly a read error. The chain employs TRBV6-1 and TRBJ2-1; D is tentatively TRBD1 or TRBD2 (7 bases each). Per germline, CDR1 MNHNS and CDR2 SASEGT. This CDR3 is built from 12 residues. CDR3 loop: CASSPQGGVGLF. The CDR3 DNA reads TGTGCCAGCAGTCCCCAGGGGGGGGTGGGTCTCTTC.

This chain links TRBV6-5 with TRBJ1-4, with D possibly TRBD1 on 6 matching bases. This CDR3 is 14 amino acids long. The V gene's germline CDR1 is MNHEY and CDR2 SVGAGI. V was cut by 6 bases and J by 8 bases, with 16 bases left in between. The CDR3 reads CASRLLPTGEKLFF. CDR3 coding DNA: TGTGCCAGCAGATTACTCCCCACAGGGGAAAAACTGTTTTTT.

Only a few counts were recorded for this clonotype. V gene TRBV20-1 combines with J gene TRBJ1-4, with D perhaps TRBD1 (5 bases). This CDR3 contains 14 residues. The germline V gene has CDR1 DFQATT and CDR2 SNEGSKA (reference sequence). V lost 6 bases to trimming and J lost 7 bases, with 18 bases between them. The CDR3 bases are TGCAGTGCGTGGGACCGAGTCACTCGTGAAAAACTGTTTTTT. This translates into CSAWDRVTREKLFF.

The CDR3 DNA follows: TGTGCCAGCAGTAAACCGGTACATAGCAATCAGCCCCAGCATTTT. Its protein product is CASSKPVHSNQPQHF. V usage is TRBV27 and J usage is TRBJ1-5; no definite D call. The CDR3 runs to 15 residues. V was clipped by 5 bases and J by 0 bases, with 11 bases between them. From germline, CDR1 is MNHEY and CDR2 SMNVEV (reference sequence).

This clonotype was recorded a few times. This sequence joins TRBV20-1 and TRBJ2-7, with 9 bases that match TRBD2. Looked up from germline, CDR1 is DFQATT and CDR2 is SNEGSKA (reference sequence). The CDR3 runs 12 residues. Losses at the gene ends were 7 bases for V and 3 bases for J; bases not matched to a gene: 4. CDR3 loop: CSEGTSIYEQYF. In DNA, the CDR3 is TGCAGTGAAGGGACTAGCATCTACGAGCAGTACTTC.

This clonotype was picked up a small number of times. The V gene is TRBV28, the J gene TRBJ1-5; no reliable D call. The CDR3 extends over 11 amino acids. Between the trimmed V and J ends, which lost 3 bases and 7 bases, there was a span of 4 bases. Germline CDR1 reads MDHEN; CDR2 reads SYDVKM. This chain's CDR3 is CASSFSQPQHF. The DNA for the CDR3 is TGTGCCAGCAGTTTCAGCCAGCCCCAGCATTTT.

This clonotype was detected a few times. The CDR3 nucleotides are TGCAGTGCTAGGTATCAGGGGGCAGATACGCAGTATTTT. This codes for CSARYQGADTQYF. This chain uses TRBV20-1 with TRBJ2-3; 7 nucleotides align to TRBD1. The germline V gene has CDR1 DFQATT and CDR2 SNEGSKA (reference sequence). There are 13 residues in the CDR3. Losses at the gene ends were 3 bases for V and 4 bases for J; bases not matched to a gene: 4.

In its sample, this clonotype was seen a few times. The V gene is TRBV15, the J gene TRBJ2-2, with 8 bases fitting TRBD2. The CDR3 covers 14 residues. The germline CDR1 and CDR2 sequences are LNHNV and YYDKDF (reference sequence). The J segment lost 5 bases and the V segment lost 5 bases, leaving 4 bases of the junction unmatched. The CDR3 nucleotides are TGTGCCACCAGCGGGACTAGTTTAACCGGGGAGCTGTTTTTT. It encodes CATSGTSLTGELFF.

There are a few counts of this clonotype. A read error may account for a junction end that differs from germline. The V and J genes are TRBV6-1 and TRBJ2-5; possible D gene TRBD1, 5 bases. Germline assignment: CDR1 MNHNS and CDR2 SASEGT. The CDR3 is made up of 15 amino acids. The CDR3 loop reads CASRRDSGPRSTQYF. In DNA form, the CDR3 reads TGTGCCAGCAGGAGAGATTCAGGGCCACGGAGCACCCAGTACTTT.

The J gene is TRBJ1-1, the V gene TRBV29-1; 8 positions agree with TRBD1. J gave up 3 bases and V 3 bases, and 6 bases lay outside the gene matches. Looked up from germline, CDR1 is SQVTM and CDR2 is ANQGSEA. The CDR3 length is 14 residues. The DNA of the CDR3 is TGCAGCGTTGAGGCAGGGGGCTCTGACACTGAAGCTTTCTTT. Protein product: CSVEAGGSDTEAFF.

The gene calls are TRBV19 and TRBJ1-1; weak D call: TRBD1 (5 bases). CDR1 and CDR2 (germline): LNHDA, SQIVND (reference sequence). V lost 3 bases and J 2 bases, leaving 16 bases between the germline ends. The CDR3 extends over 16 amino acids. The CDR3 sequence: CASSIRPGRGNTEAFF. CDR3 nucleotides: TGTGCCAGTAGTATCAGGCCAGGGCGAGGAAACACTGAAGCTTTCTTT.

The chain employs TRBV28 and TRBJ1-2; unclear D gene. V lost 3 bases and J lost 4, with 9 bases in between. Germline-derived CDR1 and CDR2 are MDHEN and SYDVKM. The CDR3 spans 13 residues. CDR3 nucleotide sequence: TGTGCCAGCAGTTTTTTAAGGTCCTATGGCTACACCTTC. Amino acid sequence: CASSFLRSYGYTF.

V and J are TRBV20-1 and TRBJ1-5; D is perhaps TRBD1 (5 bases). The CDR3 has 14 residues. CDR1 DFQATT and CDR2 SNEGSKA come from the germline V gene (reference sequence). V lost 4 bases and J lost 0, with 10 bases in between. The CDR3: CSAKGEYSNQPQHF. CDR3 nucleotides: TGCAGTGCTAAAGGGGAGTATAGCAATCAGCCCCAGCATTTT.

The V gene is TRBV5-4, the J gene TRBJ1-5; 7 bases fit TRBD1. The J segment lost 2 bases and the V segment lost 2 bases, leaving 4 bases of the junction unmatched. The CDR3 has 15 residues. CDR1 and CDR2 (germline): SGHNT, YYREEE (reference sequence). This CDR3 reads CASSFGGQGNQPQHF. Written as DNA, the CDR3 is TGTGCCAGCAGCTTTGGTGGACAGGGCAATCAGCCCCAGCATTTT.

This clonotype was seen a handful of times. The DNA of the CDR3 is TGTGCCAGCAGCTTACAGGGTAGCTCCTACGAGCAGTACTTC. Its translation: CASSLQGSSYEQYF. This rearrangement joins TRBV7-9 to TRBJ2-7; TRBD1 might be the D (5 bases). V shed 2 bases and J shed 0 bases, with 8 bases lying between them. The CDR3 covers 14 residues. CDR1 is SEHNR, CDR2 FQNEAQ, per germline (reference sequence).

This clonotype was seen only a few times. The J gene is TRBJ2-1, the V gene TRBV7-3; 7 nucleotides agree with TRBD1. Looked up from germline, CDR1 is SGHTA and CDR2 is FQGTGA. The CDR3 has 13 residues. The V segment lost 5 bases and the J segment 8 bases; nucleotides outside the gene matches: 6. The CDR3 here is CASSATTGHEQFF. The CDR3 region has the DNA TGTGCCAGCAGCGCTACGACAGGGCATGAGCAGTTCTTC.

The chain is built from TRBV10-3 and TRBJ2-3; 9 nucleotides match TRBD1. The CDR3 is 14 amino acids. J was trimmed by 3 bases and V by 6 bases; bases with no gene match: 4. CDR1 is ENHRY and CDR2 is SYGVKD in the germline V gene. The CDR3: CAISLTGGTDTQYF. In DNA form, the CDR3 reads TGTGCCATCAGCTTGACAGGGGGGACAGATACGCAGTATTTT.

The genes are TRBV20-1 and TRBJ2-7, with D possibly TRBD2 on 6 matching bases. CDR1 is DFQATT, CDR2 SNEGSKA, per germline (reference sequence). The CDR3 runs 15 residues. Trimming shortened V by 3 bases and J by 2 bases, and 17 bases separated the two germline ends. The CDR3 loop reads CSASGRRGDPYEQYF. The CDR3 bases are TGCAGTGCTAGTGGTCGGCGGGGAGATCCCTACGAGCAGTACTTC.

V gene TRBV24-1 combines with J gene TRBJ2-5; no firm D call. Germline V gene data show CDR1 as KGHDR and CDR2 as SFDVKD. This CDR3 comprises 13 residues. Trimming removed 4 bases from V and 3 bases from J, with 8 bases in between. In DNA form, the CDR3 reads TGTGCCACCAGTGAAAGGGAAAAAGAGACCCAGTACTTC. Amino acids: CATSEREKETQYF.